This T cell receptor beta chain appears in the sequencing data of a study of cytomegalovirus exposure and HLA in healthy donors. Points from the study as a whole: Later analysis found that TCR beta chains associated with HLA were more clonally expanded than other, equally common chains. The authors enumerated roughly 160 TCR beta chains as linked to cytomegalovirus.

The PCR ran on 60 Vbeta and 13 Jbeta primers. Generated by immunoSEQ multiplex PCR, the TCRdb table keeps only in-frame clones and is missing some. The sample gives around 160,000 clones, approximately 82% of which show up once; approximately 1.5% is in the top ten. The CDR3 totals 15 residues. Germline assignment: CDR1 SGHTA and CDR2 FQGNSA. The junction had 3 bases not matched to a gene; V was cut back by 1 base and J by 2 bases. For this clone: The antigen is not known.

The sample consisted of PBMCs. The rearrangement uses TRBV7-2 and TRBJ2-7, with 9 bases that match TRBD2. This sequence was found in a male donor in good health and CMV-seronegative. CDR3 region: CASSLGLAGTYEQYF. The CDR3 region has the DNA TGTGCCAGCAGCTTAGGTCTAGCGGGAACCTACGAGCAGTACTTC.